Following are 11 T cell receptor beta chains from one sample sequenced in a study of T cell responses to AZD1222 COVID-19 vaccine. The protocol was immunoSEQ multiplex PCR, while the TCRdb copy is restricted to in-frame clones and leaves out a portion. The table records 120,000 to 150,000 clones, 86% of them present only once. Specimen: peripheral blood, collected 28 days after the second AZD1222 dose. All receptors derive from an adult who received the AZD1222 COVID-19 vaccine.

This chain uses TRBV19 with TRBJ2-3; unclear D gene. The CDR3 runs to 14 residues. V was trimmed by 3 bases and J by 6 bases, leaving 13 bases between them. Germline lookup yields CDR1 LNHDA and CDR2 SQIVND (reference sequence). The CDR3 bases are TGTGCCAGTAGTATTCGGTCGAGCGATGATACGCAGTATTTT. Translation gives CASSIRSSDDTQYF.

The chain recombines TRBV5-4 with TRBJ1-4; TRBD1 agrees at 7 bases. There are 17 residues in the CDR3. V dropped 0 bases and J dropped 3; count of bases not matched to a gene: 8. CDR1 is SGHNT, CDR2 YYREEE, per germline (reference sequence). For the CDR3, the DNA is TGTGCCAGCAGCTTGGCCAGGAAGGGGGCGTCTAATGAAAAACTGTTTTTT. Residues: CASSLARKGASNEKLFF.

The rearrangement links TRBV19 to TRBJ1-1; D remains unclear. CDR1 and CDR2 from the germline V gene are LNHDA and SQIVND (reference sequence). CDR3 size: 15 residues. Trimming removed 7 bases at V and 0 bases at J, with 15 bases between. CDR3 loop: CASTKLPDMNTEAFF. In nucleotides, the CDR3 is TGTGCCAGTACGAAGTTACCGGATATGAACACTGAAGCTTTCTTT. The whole variable domain, filled in from reference TRBV19 and TRBJ1-1, reads DGGITQSPKYLFRKEGQNVTLSCEQNLNHDAMYWYRQDPGQGLRLIYYSQIVNDFQKGDIAEGYSVSREKKESFPLTVTSAQKNPTAFYLCASTKLPDMNTEAFFGQGTRLTVV.

The chain couples TRBV18 to TRBJ1-5, with D uncertain. Trimming removed 7 bases from V and 1 base from J, with 8 bases in between. Per the germline V gene, CDR1 is KGHSH and CDR2 is LQKENI. This CDR3 is built from 13 residues. CDR3 nucleotides: TGTGCCAGCTGTTCGGGGAGCAATCAGCCCCAGCATTTT. Translated: CASCSGSNQPQHF.

This chain uses TRBV20-1 with TRBJ1-6, with 8 bases identical to TRBD1. Trimming at V came to 3 bases and at J to 10 bases, leaving 11 bases not matched to a gene. Germline-derived CDR1 and CDR2 are DFQATT and SNEGSKA (reference sequence). The CDR3 is made up of 15 amino acids. This chain's CDR3 is CSASRFQGALSPLHF. The CDR3, as DNA: TGCAGTGCTAGTCGATTTCAGGGGGCTCTGTCACCCCTCCACTTT.

Note on this clone: Germline and junction disagree at one end, which may indicate a read error. The CDR3 reads CASSLGGPLHF. CDR3 sequence (DNA): TGTGCCAGCAGTCTGGGGGGGCCCCTCCACTTC. J is TRBJ2-7 and V is TRBV12-3 or TRBV12-4; D possibly corresponds to TRBD2 (7 bases). The CDR3 is made up of 11 amino acids.

Worth noting for this clone: The junction and the germline gene differ at one end; a read error may be behind it. The identical CDR3 is also encoded by other nucleotide sequences in the sample. V and J are TRBV10-2 and TRBJ2-7; D possibly uses TRBD1 or TRBD2 (5 bases each). Looked up from germline, CDR1 is WSHSY and CDR2 is SAAADI. CDR3 length: 16 amino acids. The CDR3 spells CASSESGPGLRVEQYF. DNA of the CDR3: TGCGCTAGCAGTGAGTCTGGTCCGGGGCTGAGGGTCGAGCAGTACTTC.

The chain carries TRBV5-1 and TRBJ2-5; D is unclear. V was pared by 0 bases and J by 5 bases, with 8 bases between. The CDR3 runs to 13 residues. Germline values: CDR1 SGHRS, CDR2 YFSETQ. The CDR3 reads CASSLGGPETQYF. The DNA for the CDR3 is TGCGCCAGCAGCTTGGGAGGCCCCGAGACCCAGTACTTC.

This clone was counted once. The rearrangement uses TRBV6-2 or TRBV6-3 and TRBJ1-4; 8 bases fit TRBD1. Trimming at V came to 4 bases and at J to 8 bases, leaving 6 bases not matched to a gene. From germline, CDR1 is MNHEY and CDR2 SVGEGT. The CDR3 is 14 residues long. The CDR3 DNA is TGTGCCAGCAGTTCAGGGGGCGATTACGAAAAACTGTTTTTT. Translated: CASSSGGDYEKLFF.

The chain uses TRBV21-1 and TRBJ1-5. TRBV21-1 is recorded as a pseudogene. This CDR3 is built from 16 residues. The CDR3 spells CASSKVDPVSNQPQHF. Written as DNA, the CDR3 is TGTGCCAGCAGCAAAGTTGACCCCGTCAGCAATCAGCCCCAGCATTTT.

The chain employs TRBV7-2 and TRBJ2-7; TRBD1 is a possible D gene (7 bases). The germline V gene encodes CDR1 SGHTA and CDR2 FQGNSA. The CDR3 loop spans 16 amino acids. The V and J ends lost 5 bases and 2 bases respectively, with 19 bases between them. In DNA, the CDR3 is TGTGCCAGCAGCCCCTACGCCCAGGGGGGCGCCTACGAGCAGTACTTC. The encoded protein is CASSPYAQGGAYEQYF.